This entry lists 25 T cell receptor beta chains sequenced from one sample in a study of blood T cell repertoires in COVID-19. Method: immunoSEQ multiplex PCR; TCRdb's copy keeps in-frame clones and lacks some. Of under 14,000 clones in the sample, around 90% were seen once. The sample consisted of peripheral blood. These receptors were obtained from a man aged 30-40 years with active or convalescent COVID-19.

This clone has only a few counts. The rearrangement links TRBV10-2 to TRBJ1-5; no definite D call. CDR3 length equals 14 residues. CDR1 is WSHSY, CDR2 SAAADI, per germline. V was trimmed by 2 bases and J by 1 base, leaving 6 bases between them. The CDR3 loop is CASSETMSNQPQHF. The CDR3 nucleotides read TGCGCCAGCAGTGAGACAATGAGCAATCAGCCCCAGCATTTT.

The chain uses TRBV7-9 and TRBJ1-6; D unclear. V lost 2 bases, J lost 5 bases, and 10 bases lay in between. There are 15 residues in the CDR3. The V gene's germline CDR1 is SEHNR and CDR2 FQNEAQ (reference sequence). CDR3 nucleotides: TGTGCCAGCAGCTTATCTCCTCCAGATAATTCACCCCTCCACTTT. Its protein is CASSLSPPDNSPLHF.

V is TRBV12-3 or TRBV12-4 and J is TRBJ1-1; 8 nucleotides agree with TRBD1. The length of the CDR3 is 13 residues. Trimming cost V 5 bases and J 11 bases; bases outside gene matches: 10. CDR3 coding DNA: TGTGCCAGCAGTCCTCGGACAGGGAGCCCCGCTTTCTTT. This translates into CASSPRTGSPAFF.

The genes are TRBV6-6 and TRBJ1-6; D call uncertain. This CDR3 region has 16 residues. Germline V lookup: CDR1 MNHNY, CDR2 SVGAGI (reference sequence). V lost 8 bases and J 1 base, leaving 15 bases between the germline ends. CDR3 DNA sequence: TGTGCCAGCGCGAGAGGTAGTAGATCCTATAATTCACCCCTCCACTTT. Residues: CASARGSRSYNSPLHF.

Here the CDR3 reads CARSGGVNYGYTF. The DNA for the CDR3 is TGTGCCCGGTCCGGGGGAGTTAACTATGGCTACACCTTC. The J gene is TRBJ1-2, the V gene TRBV30; D might be TRBD1 (5 bases). The V and J ends lost 8 bases and 1 base respectively, with 14 bases between them. The CDR3 totals 13 residues. In germline, CDR1 is GTSNPN, CDR2 SVGIG (reference sequence). The variable domain in full, with the rest retrieved from reference TRBV30 and TRBJ1-2, is SQTIHQWPATLVQPVGSPLSLECTVEGTSNPNLYWYRQAAGRGLQLLFYSVGIGQISSEVPQNLSASRPQDRQFILSSKKLLLSDSGFYLCARSGGVNYGYTFGSGTRLTVV.

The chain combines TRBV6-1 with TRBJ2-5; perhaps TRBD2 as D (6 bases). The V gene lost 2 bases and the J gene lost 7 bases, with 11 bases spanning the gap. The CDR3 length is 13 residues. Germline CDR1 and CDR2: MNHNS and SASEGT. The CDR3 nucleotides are TGTGCCAGCAGTGAACGGGAGTATGGGACCCAGTACTTC. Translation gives CASSEREYGTQYF.

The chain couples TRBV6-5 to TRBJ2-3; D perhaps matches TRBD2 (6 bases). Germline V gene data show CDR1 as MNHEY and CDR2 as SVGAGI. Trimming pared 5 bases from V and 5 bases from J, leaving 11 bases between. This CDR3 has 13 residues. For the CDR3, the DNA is TGTGCCAGCAGTAAACGCGGGGTAGATACGCAGTATTTT. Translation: CASSKRGVDTQYF.

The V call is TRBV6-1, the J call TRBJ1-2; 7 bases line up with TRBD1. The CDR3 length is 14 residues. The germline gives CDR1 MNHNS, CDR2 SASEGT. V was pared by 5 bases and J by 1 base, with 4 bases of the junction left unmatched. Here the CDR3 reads CASSPGQVNYGYTF. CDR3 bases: TGTGCCAGCAGTCCCGGACAGGTTAACTATGGCTACACCTTC.

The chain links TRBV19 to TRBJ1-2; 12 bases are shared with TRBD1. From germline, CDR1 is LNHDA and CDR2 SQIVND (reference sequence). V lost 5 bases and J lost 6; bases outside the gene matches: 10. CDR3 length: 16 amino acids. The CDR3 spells CASSAQWDRGRDGYTF. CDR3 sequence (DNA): TGTGCCAGTAGTGCTCAATGGGACAGGGGGCGTGATGGCTACACCTTC.

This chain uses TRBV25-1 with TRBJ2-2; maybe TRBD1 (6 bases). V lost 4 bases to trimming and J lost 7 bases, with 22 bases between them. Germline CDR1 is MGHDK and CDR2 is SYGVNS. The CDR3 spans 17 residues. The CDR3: CASSVQGHTNGNGELFF. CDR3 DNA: TGTGCCAGCAGTGTGCAGGGACACACAAACGGCAACGGGGAGCTGTTTTTT.

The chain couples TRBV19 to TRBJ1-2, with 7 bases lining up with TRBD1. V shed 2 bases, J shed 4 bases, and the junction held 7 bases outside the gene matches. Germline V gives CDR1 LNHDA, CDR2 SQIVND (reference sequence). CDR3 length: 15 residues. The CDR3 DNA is TGTGCCAGTAGTATAAGAGGGGGCCAGCTCTATGGCTACACCTTC. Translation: CASSIRGGQLYGYTF.

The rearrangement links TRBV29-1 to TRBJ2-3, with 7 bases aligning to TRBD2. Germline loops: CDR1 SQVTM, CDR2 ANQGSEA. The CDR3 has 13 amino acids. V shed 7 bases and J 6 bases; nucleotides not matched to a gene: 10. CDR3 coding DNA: TGCAGCGGCGGGGGTATGGTGGGGGATACGCAGTATTTT. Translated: CSGGGMVGDTQYF.

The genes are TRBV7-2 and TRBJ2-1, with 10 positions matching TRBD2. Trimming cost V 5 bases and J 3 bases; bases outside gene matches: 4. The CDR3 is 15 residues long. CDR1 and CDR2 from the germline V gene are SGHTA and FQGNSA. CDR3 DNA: TGTGCCAGCAGCGCCATAGCGGGGGGCTACAATGAGCAGTTCTTC. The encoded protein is CASSAIAGGYNEQFF.

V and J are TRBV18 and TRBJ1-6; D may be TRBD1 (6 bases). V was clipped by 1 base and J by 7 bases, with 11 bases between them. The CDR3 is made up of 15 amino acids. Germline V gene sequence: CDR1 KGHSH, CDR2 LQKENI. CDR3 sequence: CASSPLDSKNSPLHF. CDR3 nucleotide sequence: TGTGCCAGCTCACCACTGGACAGTAAGAATTCACCCCTCCACTTT.

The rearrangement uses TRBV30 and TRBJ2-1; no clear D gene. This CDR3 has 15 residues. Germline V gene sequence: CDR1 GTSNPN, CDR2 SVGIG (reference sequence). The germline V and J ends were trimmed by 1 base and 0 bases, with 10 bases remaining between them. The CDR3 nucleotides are TGTGCCTGGAGTGACCGGCGGAGCTCCTACAATGAGCAGTTCTTC. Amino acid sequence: CAWSDRRSSYNEQFF.

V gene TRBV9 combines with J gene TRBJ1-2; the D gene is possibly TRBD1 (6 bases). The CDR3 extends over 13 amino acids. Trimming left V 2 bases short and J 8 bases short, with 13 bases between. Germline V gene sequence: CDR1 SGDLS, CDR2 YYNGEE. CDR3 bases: TGTGCCAGCAGCGTTGGGGGGGCAAGAGGCTACACCTTC. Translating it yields CASSVGGARGYTF.

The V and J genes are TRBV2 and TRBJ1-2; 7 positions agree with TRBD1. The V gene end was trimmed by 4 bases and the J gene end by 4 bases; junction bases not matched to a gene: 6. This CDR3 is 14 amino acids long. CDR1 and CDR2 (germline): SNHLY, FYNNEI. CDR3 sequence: CASSAPGTVYGYTF. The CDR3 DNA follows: TGTGCCAGCAGTGCCCCCGGGACAGTCTATGGCTACACCTTC.

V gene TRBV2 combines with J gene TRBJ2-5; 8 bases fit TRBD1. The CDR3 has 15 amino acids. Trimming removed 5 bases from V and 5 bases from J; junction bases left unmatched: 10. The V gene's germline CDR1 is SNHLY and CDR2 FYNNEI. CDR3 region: CASSPQGGEVETQYF. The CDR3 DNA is TGTGCCAGCAGTCCACAGGGGGGTGAGGTGGAGACCCAGTACTTC.

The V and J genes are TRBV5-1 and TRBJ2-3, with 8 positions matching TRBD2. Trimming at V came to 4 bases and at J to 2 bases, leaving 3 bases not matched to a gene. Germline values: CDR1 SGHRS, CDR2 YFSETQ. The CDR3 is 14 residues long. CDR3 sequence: CASSPAGDTDTQYF. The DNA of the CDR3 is TGCGCCAGCAGCCCAGCGGGGGACACAGATACGCAGTATTTT.

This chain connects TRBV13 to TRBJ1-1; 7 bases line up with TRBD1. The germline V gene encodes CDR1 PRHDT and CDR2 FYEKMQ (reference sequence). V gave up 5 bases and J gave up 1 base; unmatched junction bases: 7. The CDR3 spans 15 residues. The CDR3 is CASSVDRVGNTEAFF. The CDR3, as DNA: TGTGCCAGCAGCGTAGACAGGGTAGGGAACACTGAAGCTTTCTTT.

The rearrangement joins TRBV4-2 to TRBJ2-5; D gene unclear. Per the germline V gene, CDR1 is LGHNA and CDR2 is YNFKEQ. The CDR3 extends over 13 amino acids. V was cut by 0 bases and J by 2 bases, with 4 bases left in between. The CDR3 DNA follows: TGTGCCAGCAGCCAAGACCCGCAAGAGACCCAGTACTTC. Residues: CASSQDPQETQYF.

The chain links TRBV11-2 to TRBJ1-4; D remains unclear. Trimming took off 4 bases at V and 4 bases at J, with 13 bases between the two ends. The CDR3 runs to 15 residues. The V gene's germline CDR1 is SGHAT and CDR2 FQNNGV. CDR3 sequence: CASSSEVSGNEKLFF. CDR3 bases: TGTGCCAGCAGCTCAGAGGTCTCGGGTAATGAAAAACTGTTTTTT.

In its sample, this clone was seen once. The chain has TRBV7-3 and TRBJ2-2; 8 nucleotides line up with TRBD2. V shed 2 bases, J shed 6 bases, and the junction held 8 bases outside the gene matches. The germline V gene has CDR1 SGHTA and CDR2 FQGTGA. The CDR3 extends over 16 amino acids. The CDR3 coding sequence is TGTGCCAGCAGCTTAGGACTAGCTGGCTTTCCCGGGGAGCTGTTTTTT. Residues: CASSLGLAGFPGELFF.

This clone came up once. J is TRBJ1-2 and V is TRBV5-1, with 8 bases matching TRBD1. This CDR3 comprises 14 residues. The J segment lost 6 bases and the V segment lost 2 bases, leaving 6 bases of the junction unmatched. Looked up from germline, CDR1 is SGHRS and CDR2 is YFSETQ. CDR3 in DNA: TGCGCCAGCAGCTTCGCTCAGGGGGCAGATGGCTACACCTTC. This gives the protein CASSFAQGADGYTF.

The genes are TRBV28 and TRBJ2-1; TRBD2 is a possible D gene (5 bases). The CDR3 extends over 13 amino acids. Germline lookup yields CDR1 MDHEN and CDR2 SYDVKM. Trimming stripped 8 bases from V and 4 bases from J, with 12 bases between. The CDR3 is CASVASGYNEQFF. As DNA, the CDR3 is TGTGCCAGCGTAGCGTCGGGATACAATGAGCAGTTCTTC.